In its sample, the clone carrying this T cell receptor (beta chain) was seen many times. Its specificity is unknown. The data were obtained in a study of T-cell reconstitution after alpha-beta-depleted transplantation in children. After removal of 3 bases from V and 4 bases from J, the junction contained 3 bases not matched to a gene. The CDR3 length is 16 residues. Study-level results: Day-60 TCRbeta diversity that was high in some patients was derived from surviving recipient T cells and thymic progenitors.

The library targeted TCRbeta and was prepared with unique molecular identifiers. TCRdb redid the calling of the PCR reads with MiXCR, one entry per CDR3 protein. Of under 300,000 distinct CDR3 sequences listed, about 9.9% are singletons. This chain joins TRBV12-3 or TRBV12-4 and TRBJ2-5, with 15 bases matching TRBD2. The sequence was collected from a male patient aged 2-15 years who had a stem cell transplant for chronic granulomatous disease, so the T cells may come from the graft donor. This specimen was peripheral blood, taken 180 days after TCRalphabeta/CD19-depleted stem cell transplant. This chain's CDR3 is CASSFGLAGGRETQYF. As DNA, the CDR3 is TGTGCCAGCAGTTTCGGACTAGCGGGAGGGAGAGAGACCCAGTACTTC.